The 27 T cell receptor beta chains reported below all come from one sample, sequenced in a study of neoadjuvant anti-PD-1 for oral cavity cancer. Method: immunoSEQ multiplex PCR; TCRdb's copy keeps in-frame clones and lacks some. The repertoire holds about 14,000 clones, with under 80% as singletons. Sequencing was performed on PBMCs, taken before nivolumab (anti-PD-1) treatment. Receptor source: a person between 40 and 85 years old with oral cavity squamous cell carcinoma.

This clone was detected only once. The chain uses TRBV5-1 and TRBJ1-4; no reliable D call. This CDR3 spans 14 amino acids. Germline V lookup: CDR1 SGHRS, CDR2 YFSETQ. V gave up 2 bases and J gave up 7 bases, with 12 bases separating them. CDR3 sequence reads: CASSFRGNTEKLFF. The CDR3 bases are TGCGCCAGCAGCTTTCGAGGGAATACTGAAAAACTGTTTTTT.

This chain uses TRBV6-4 with TRBJ1-1; D unresolved. V dropped 3 bases and J dropped 1 base, with 6 bases sitting between them. This CDR3 is built from 13 residues. Germline CDR1 reads MRHNA; CDR2 reads SNTAGT. The CDR3 sequence is CASSESWNTEAFF. The CDR3 DNA is TGTGCCAGCAGTGAATCGTGGAACACTGAAGCTTTCTTT.

In this sample, this clone turned up a few times. This chain uses TRBV29-1 with TRBJ2-1; D is perhaps TRBD2 (5 bases). Germline CDR1 SQVTM, CDR2 ANQGSEA. V was trimmed by 7 bases and J by 4 bases, leaving 8 bases between them. This CDR3 contains 11 residues. The CDR3 is CSGGRYNEQFF. CDR3 nucleotide sequence: TGCAGCGGTGGGAGATACAATGAGCAGTTCTTC.

This chain links TRBV7-9 with TRBJ2-1; 9 bases fit TRBD2. The CDR3 is 17 residues long. In germline, CDR1 is SEHNR, CDR2 FQNEAQ (reference sequence). Trimming cost V 3 bases and J 7 bases; bases outside gene matches: 13. The CDR3 loop reads CASSLGSLAGVKNEQFF. As DNA, the CDR3 is TGTGCCAGCAGCTTGGGGTCTTTAGCGGGAGTTAAGAATGAGCAGTTCTTC.

Only a few counts were recorded for this clone. The chain combines TRBV7-9 with TRBJ1-2; D is possibly TRBD1 (5 bases). V was clipped by 7 bases and J by 0 bases, with 21 bases between them. The CDR3 has 17 residues. CDR1 and CDR2 from the germline V gene are SEHNR and FQNEAQ (reference sequence). CDR3 DNA: TGTGCCAGCACTTTATCCGCAGGGTCAGTGGCTAACTATGGCTACACCTTC. This codes for CASTLSAGSVANYGYTF.

This clone appeared once. The V call is TRBV6-5, the J call TRBJ2-7; 11 nucleotides agree with TRBD2. The V segment lost 6 bases and the J segment 6 bases; nucleotides outside the gene matches: 10. The CDR3 loop spans 15 amino acids. Looked up from germline, CDR1 is MNHEY and CDR2 is SVGAGI. CDR3 region: CASSPRLAGLVEQYF. CDR3 DNA: TGTGCCAGCAGCCCCCGACTAGCGGGGCTTGTCGAGCAGTACTTC.

The rearrangement links TRBV27 to TRBJ1-4; D is perhaps TRBD1 (5 bases). The CDR3 consists of 12 residues. V shed 6 bases and J shed 14 bases, with 16 bases lying between them. Germline assignment: CDR1 MNHEY and CDR2 SMNVEV (reference sequence). The CDR3 region is CASSLLGGSLFF. CDR3 nucleotides: TGTGCCAGCAGCCTTCTCGGGGGGTCCCTGTTTTTT.

The genes are TRBV28 and TRBJ1-2; 9 bases match TRBD1. Per germline, CDR1 MDHEN and CDR2 SYDVKM. CDR3 size: 16 residues. Losses at the gene ends were 8 bases for V and 3 bases for J; bases not matched to a gene: 13. For the CDR3, the DNA is TGTGCCAGCTGCAACCGACCGGGACAGGGATACTATGGCTACACCTTC. Translation gives CASCNRPGQGYYGYTF.

The V and J genes are TRBV7-6 and TRBJ1-1, with D hard to call. This CDR3 spans 13 amino acids. Trimming left V 5 bases short and J 3 bases short, with 10 bases between. CDR1 is SGHVS and CDR2 is FNYEAQ in the germline V gene. The CDR3 protein is CASSPTLHTEAFF. DNA of the CDR3: TGTGCCAGCAGCCCGACACTTCACACTGAAGCTTTCTTT. Drawing the rest from reference TRBV7-6 and TRBJ1-1, the complete variable domain is GAGVSQSPRYKVTKRGQDVALRCDPISGHVSLYWYRQALGQGPEFLTYFNYEAQQDKSGLPNDRFSAERPEGSISTLTIQRTEQRDSAMYRCASSPTLHTEAFFGQGTRLTVV.

This clone was seen more than once but under ten times. This chain uses TRBV15 with TRBJ1-5; D gene unclear. Germline CDR1 LNHNV, CDR2 YYDKDF (reference sequence). CDR3 length: 13 residues. V shed 0 bases and J shed 6 bases, with 6 bases lying between them. CDR3 in amino acids: CATSRDLGQPQHF. The CDR3 DNA follows: TGTGCCACCAGCAGAGATCTAGGTCAGCCCCAGCATTTT. Full variable domain (missing parts from reference TRBV15 and TRBJ1-5): DAMVIQNPRYQVTQFGKPVTLSCSQTLNHNVMYWYQQKSSQAPKLLFHYYDKDFNNEADTPDNFQSRRPNTSFCFLDIRSPGLGDTAMYLCATSRDLGQPQHFGDGTRLSIL.

This clone came up a few times. The chain uses TRBV6-6 and TRBJ1-5; 8 nucleotides line up with TRBD1. V was pared by 1 base and J by 4 bases, with 6 bases of the junction left unmatched. This CDR3 has 16 residues. Germline V gives CDR1 MNHNY, CDR2 SVGAGI (reference sequence). DNA for the CDR3: TGTGCCAGCAGTTACTTCAGGACAGGGCTGAATCAGCCCCAGCATTTT. Translating gives CASSYFRTGLNQPQHF.

This sequence joins TRBV19 and TRBJ1-1, with D perhaps TRBD1 (5 bases). This CDR3 has 15 residues. CDR1 LNHDA and CDR2 SQIVND come from the germline V gene (reference sequence). V shed 2 bases and J shed 5 bases, with 15 bases lying between them. The chain's CDR3 is CASSIIAGVRTEAFF. The CDR3, as DNA: TGTGCCAGTAGTATAATAGCGGGGGTGAGGACTGAAGCTTTCTTT.

The genes are TRBV19 and TRBJ2-7; 8 nucleotides align to TRBD1. Germline V gives CDR1 LNHDA, CDR2 SQIVND (reference sequence). With 5 bases clipped from V and 3 bases from J, the junction kept 6 bases outside the gene matches. The CDR3 loop spans 14 amino acids. CDR3: CASSGQGADYEQYF. The CDR3, as DNA: TGTGCCAGTAGTGGGCAGGGGGCTGACTACGAGCAGTACTTC.

The chain links TRBV7-9 to TRBJ1-6; perhaps TRBD1 as D (6 bases). Trimming pared 0 bases from V and 7 bases from J, leaving 10 bases between. The CDR3 runs 15 residues. Germline CDR1 SEHNR, CDR2 FQNEAQ (reference sequence). CDR3 coding DNA: TGTGCCAGCAGCTTAGCTTCAGGGGTCAATTCACCCCTCCACTTT. Residues: CASSLASGVNSPLHF.

V and J are TRBV10-3 and TRBJ1-1, with TRBD1 matching 11 bases. This CDR3 has 15 amino acids. Germline CDR1 is ENHRY and CDR2 is SYGVKD. J was trimmed by 0 bases and V by 10 bases; bases with no gene match: 7. CDR3 loop: CATGTGGSMNTEAFF. CDR3 bases: TGTGCCACAGGGACAGGGGGTTCCATGAACACTGAAGCTTTCTTT.

This clone was picked up one time. V is TRBV5-1 and J is TRBJ1-3; TRBD1 aligns across 8 bases. The germline gives CDR1 SGHRS, CDR2 YFSETQ. J gave up 0 bases and V 4 bases, and 9 bases lay outside the gene matches. The CDR3 has 17 residues. CDR3 residues: CASSPRTGTVSGNTIYF. CDR3 DNA sequence: TGCGCCAGCAGCCCGAGGACAGGGACAGTCTCTGGAAACACCATATATTTT.

The genes are TRBV4-1 and TRBJ1-5; D is perhaps TRBD1 (5 bases). The germline V gene encodes CDR1 MGHRA and CDR2 YSYEKL. This CDR3 is 15 amino acids long. Trimming stripped 4 bases from V and 3 bases from J, with 13 bases between. CDR3 in amino acids: CASSLDETVNQPQHF. The CDR3 nucleotides read TGCGCCAGCAGCCTGGATGAGACAGTCAATCAGCCCCAGCATTTT.

This chain joins TRBV2 and TRBJ1-6; a possible D gene is TRBD1 (5 bases). Germline V lookup: CDR1 SNHLY, CDR2 FYNNEI. V lost 6 bases, J lost 14 bases, and 14 bases lay in between. This CDR3 is 12 amino acids long. The CDR3 sequence is CASSLGERALHF. The CDR3, as DNA: TGTGCCAGCAGCTTGGGGGAGAGGGCCCTCCACTTT. Full variable domain (remainder filled in from reference TRBV2 and TRBJ1-6): EPEVTQTPSHQVTQMGQEVILRCVPISNHLYFYWYRQILGQKVEFLVSFYNNEISEKSEIFDDQFSVERPDGSNFTLKIRSTKLEDSAMYFCASSLGERALHFGNGTRLTVT.

The chain employs TRBV28 and TRBJ2-7; 9 bases agree with TRBD1. The germline V gene has CDR1 MDHEN and CDR2 SYDVKM. The V gene end was trimmed by 8 bases and the J gene end by 3 bases; junction bases not matched to a gene: 11. This CDR3 is built from 15 residues. CDR3 DNA: TGTGCCAGCCTTTCCGCGGGACAGGGCAACTACGAGCAGTACTTC. This gives the protein CASLSAGQGNYEQYF. The full variable domain, rest sourced from reference TRBV28 and TRBJ2-7, is DVKVTQSSRYLVKRTGEKVFLECVQDMDHENMFWYRQDPGLGLRLIYFSYDVKMKEKGDIPEGYSVSREKKERFSLILESASTNQTSMYLCASLSAGQGNYEQYFGPGTRLTVT.

The gene calls are TRBV7-9 and TRBJ1-2; D ambiguous. The CDR3 totals 16 residues. Germline CDR1 SEHNR, CDR2 FQNEAQ (reference sequence). With 3 bases removed from V and 2 bases from J, the gap between germline ends came to 16 bases. CDR3 amino acids: CASSFGGSGINYGYTF. CDR3 coding DNA: TGTGCCAGCAGCTTTGGCGGGTCGGGGATAAACTATGGCTACACCTTC.

This clone occurred a few times. The junction does not match germline at one end; this may be a read error. V gene TRBV27 combines with J gene TRBJ2-7, with D perhaps TRBD1 or TRBD2 (5 bases each). The length of the CDR3 is 10 residues. Germline CDR1 MNHEY, CDR2 SMNVEV (reference sequence). CDR3 bases: TGTGCCCGACCAGCCCCGGGGCGATCGTTC. Translation gives CARPAPGRSF.

This clone was counted between two and nine times. This chain's CDR3 is CASTLWGTYEQYF. Written as DNA, the CDR3 is TGTGCCAGCACTCTCTGGGGTACCTACGAGCAGTACTTC. The rearrangement uses TRBV6-1 and TRBJ2-7; no reliable D call. V was cut by 7 bases and J by 2 bases, with 12 bases left in between. The CDR3 is 13 amino acids. Germline-derived CDR1 and CDR2 are MNHNS and SASEGT.

V is TRBV5-4 and J is TRBJ2-5, with 12 bases identical to TRBD2. With V trimmed by 5 bases and J by 4 bases, 3 bases remained unmatched. Germline V gives CDR1 SGHNT, CDR2 YYREEE (reference sequence). The CDR3 contains 14 residues. In nucleotides, the CDR3 is TGTGCCAGCAGATCACTAGCGGGGGGAGAGACCCAGTACTTC. It codes for CASRSLAGGETQYF.

The DNA of the CDR3 is TGTGCCATCACCCGGGGCGGGACAGAGGGCTACGAGCAGTACTTC. Its protein product is CAITRGGTEGYEQYF. The V and J genes are TRBV10-3 and TRBJ2-7; D might be TRBD1 (7 bases). The V end lost 7 bases, the J end lost 3 bases, and 19 bases lay between the germline ends. CDR1 ENHRY and CDR2 SYGVKD come from the germline V gene. The CDR3 has 15 amino acids.

The V and J genes are TRBV6-6 and TRBJ1-1, with 12 bases fitting TRBD1. In germline, CDR1 is MNHNY, CDR2 SVGAGI (reference sequence). The V segment lost 8 bases and the J segment 11 bases; nucleotides outside the gene matches: 15. The CDR3 is 15 amino acids. CDR3 in amino acids: CASSNPGQGARNAFF. Here the CDR3 DNA reads TGTGCCAGCTCTAATCCGGGACAGGGGGCGCGTAATGCTTTCTTT.

V gene TRBV7-3 combines with J gene TRBJ2-3, with D maybe TRBD1 (6 bases). This CDR3 is 16 amino acids long. Trimming left V 1 base short and J 0 bases short, with 11 bases between. Germline V lookup: CDR1 SGHTA, CDR2 FQGTGA. The DNA of the CDR3 is TGTGCCAGCAGCTTAAGGGGACACCCGAGCACAGATACGCAGTATTTT. Translation: CASSLRGHPSTDTQYF.

The chain combines TRBV15 with TRBJ2-7; 7 bases are a match to TRBD1. V lost 7 bases and J lost 0; bases outside the gene matches: 6. Germline loops: CDR1 LNHNV, CDR2 YYDKDF (reference sequence). CDR3 length: 14 amino acids. Here the CDR3 reads CATTRDRASYEQYF. In nucleotides, the CDR3 is TGTGCCACCACCCGGGACAGAGCCTCCTACGAGCAGTACTTC. Full variable domain (rest looked up from reference TRBV15 and TRBJ2-7): DAMVIQNPRYQVTQFGKPVTLSCSQTLNHNVMYWYQQKSSQAPKLLFHYYDKDFNNEADTPDNFQSRRPNTSFCFLDIRSPGLGDTAMYLCATTRDRASYEQYFGPGTRLTVT.